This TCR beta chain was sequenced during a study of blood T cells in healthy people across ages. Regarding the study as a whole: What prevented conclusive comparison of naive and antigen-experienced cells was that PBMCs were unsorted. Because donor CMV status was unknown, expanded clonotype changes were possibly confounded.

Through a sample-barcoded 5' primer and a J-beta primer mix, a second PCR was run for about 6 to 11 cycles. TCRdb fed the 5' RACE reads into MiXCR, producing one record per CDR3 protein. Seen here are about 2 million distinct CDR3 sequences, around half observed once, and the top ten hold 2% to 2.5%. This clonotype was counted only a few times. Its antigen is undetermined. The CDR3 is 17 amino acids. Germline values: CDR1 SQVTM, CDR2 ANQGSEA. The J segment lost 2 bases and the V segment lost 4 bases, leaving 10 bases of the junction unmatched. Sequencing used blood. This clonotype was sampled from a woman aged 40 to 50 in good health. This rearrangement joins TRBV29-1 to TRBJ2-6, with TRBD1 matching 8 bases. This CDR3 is CSVGGTGGNPGANVLTF. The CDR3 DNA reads TGCAGCGTTGGGGGAACAGGGGGTAATCCTGGGGCCAACGTCCTGACTTTC.